What follows are 16 T cell receptor beta chains derived from one specimen sequenced in a study of blood T cell repertoires in COVID-19. The repertoire was sequenced with immunoSEQ multiplex PCR; TCRdb's copy has only in-frame clones and lacks some. The repertoire holds about 250,000 clones, with 75% to 85% as singletons. Sequenced input: peripheral blood. The receptor source for this set is a human donor in a cohort sampled during active COVID-19.

The J gene is TRBJ2-1, the V gene TRBV19, with 11 bases that match TRBD2. CDR1 LNHDA and CDR2 SQIVND come from the germline V gene (reference sequence). This CDR3 has 16 amino acids. After removal of 6 bases from V and 2 bases from J, the junction contained 6 bases not matched to a gene. The CDR3, as DNA: TGTGCCAGTAGCACTAGCGGGGGCAGAACCTACAATGAGCAGTTCTTC. It specifies CASSTSGGRTYNEQFF.

The chain combines TRBV11-2 with TRBJ1-1; 11 nucleotides align to TRBD1. Trimming at V came to 3 bases and at J to 9 bases, leaving 9 bases not matched to a gene. Germline CDR1 SGHAT, CDR2 FQNNGV. The CDR3 runs 15 residues. For the CDR3, the DNA is TGTGCCAGCAGCTTTGCGCCGGGGACAGGGGGAAAAGCTTTCTTT. Encoded protein: CASSFAPGTGGKAFF.

The gene calls are TRBV4-2 and TRBJ2-2, with 8 positions matching TRBD2. Germline CDR1 LGHNA, CDR2 YNFKEQ. Trimming cost V 3 bases and J 6 bases; bases outside gene matches: 9. This CDR3 is 16 amino acids long. The CDR3 nucleotides are TGTGCCAGCAGCCAGCGCGACGAGCGGGAGTCCGGGGAGCTGTTTTTT. Translation gives CASSQRDERESGELFF.

The J gene is TRBJ1-2, the V gene TRBV10-3; 9 nucleotides match TRBD1. The V gene end was trimmed by 5 bases and the J gene end by 2 bases; junction bases not matched to a gene: 3. The CDR3 has 14 residues. Germline CDR1 is ENHRY and CDR2 is SYGVKD. In DNA form, the CDR3 reads TGTGCCATCAGTCAAGGGACAGGGAACTATGGCTACACCTTC. It yields the protein CAISQGTGNYGYTF.

The chain couples TRBV6-4 to TRBJ1-1, with D possibly TRBD1 on 6 matching bases. The length of the CDR3 is 15 residues. Germline V gene sequence: CDR1 MRHNA, CDR2 SNTAGT. V was clipped by 6 bases and J by 0 bases, with 14 bases between them. This CDR3 reads CASSATGLLNTEAFF. The CDR3 region has the DNA TGTGCCAGCAGCGCTACAGGGCTACTGAACACTGAAGCTTTCTTT.

This chain links TRBV5-1 with TRBJ2-1, with 9 nucleotides matching TRBD2. The CDR3 has 16 amino acids. V gave up 4 bases and J gave up 8 bases; unmatched junction bases: 13. Germline V gene sequence: CDR1 SGHRS, CDR2 YFSETQ. In DNA form, the CDR3 reads TGCGCCAGCAGCACCTCTGGGGGCGGGAGGGCCTATGAGCAGTTCTTC. It translates to CASSTSGGGRAYEQFF.

This clone was detected only a few times. This rearrangement joins TRBV6-5 to TRBJ2-2; 7 bases fit TRBD2. The germline gives CDR1 MNHEY, CDR2 SVGAGI. The ends lost 7 bases at V and 1 base at J; junction bases unmatched: 3. The CDR3 runs to 14 residues. CDR3 sequence: CASIREGNTGELFF. DNA for the CDR3: TGTGCCAGCATAAGGGAGGGGAACACCGGGGAGCTGTTTTTT.

The table lists this clone with a few counts. The V and J genes are TRBV19 and TRBJ2-1, with 8 bases lining up with TRBD1. Unmatched junction bases numbered 8, after V lost 4 bases and J lost 9 bases. The CDR3 covers 14 residues. Germline loops: CDR1 LNHDA, CDR2 SQIVND (reference sequence). Written as DNA, the CDR3 is TGTGCCAGTAGTAAAGGACAGGGAGAGGGTGAGCAGTTCTTC. As protein: CASSKGQGEGEQFF.

The rearrangement links TRBV5-1 to TRBJ1-3, with 9 bases aligning to TRBD1. Germline values: CDR1 SGHRS, CDR2 YFSETQ. The CDR3 sequence is 16 residues long. V dropped 4 bases and J dropped 2; count of bases not matched to a gene: 7. CDR3 region: CASSLQGQGPGNTIYF. The DNA for the CDR3 is TGCGCCAGCAGCCTCCAGGGACAGGGTCCTGGAAACACCATATATTTT.

J is TRBJ2-1 and V is TRBV28; 10 positions agree with TRBD2. The germline V gene has CDR1 MDHEN and CDR2 SYDVKM. The CDR3 is 16 residues long. Trimming removed 1 base from V and 3 bases from J; junction bases left unmatched: 3. DNA of the CDR3: TGTGCCAGCAGTTTATCCAGCGGGAGGGTCTACAATGAGCAGTTCTTC. Its translation: CASSLSSGRVYNEQFF.

The chain is built from TRBV6-6 and TRBJ2-3, with 9 bases matching TRBD2. J gave up 0 bases and V 6 bases, and 19 bases lay outside the gene matches. In germline, CDR1 is MNHNY, CDR2 SVGAGI (reference sequence). The CDR3 is 20 amino acids. CDR3 in amino acids: CASSPLDGLAPGYSTDTQYF. The CDR3 coding sequence is TGTGCCAGCAGCCCCCTCGACGGACTAGCGCCGGGGTACAGCACAGATACGCAGTATTTT.

V and J are TRBV18 and TRBJ1-1; 9 nucleotides agree with TRBD1. This CDR3 comprises 17 residues. Germline V gives CDR1 KGHSH, CDR2 LQKENI. The junction had 9 bases not matched to a gene; V was cut back by 0 bases and J by 4 bases. The CDR3 coding sequence is TGTGCCAGCTCACCACCGGGACAGGGAGGATTAGGCACTGAAGCTTTCTTT. Translated, it gives CASSPPGQGGLGTEAFF.

This chain connects TRBV5-1 to TRBJ1-3, with D perhaps matching TRBD1 (6 bases). This CDR3 contains 16 residues. Trimming cost V 2 bases and J 1 base, with 13 bases left between them. CDR1 and CDR2 (germline): SGHRS, YFSETQ. This chain's CDR3 is CASSFQGSNSGNTIYF. CDR3 coding DNA: TGCGCCAGCAGCTTCCAGGGGAGTAATTCTGGAAACACCATATATTTT.

The rearrangement uses TRBV30 and TRBJ1-1; D might be TRBD1 (5 bases). With 4 bases removed from V and 2 bases from J, the gap between germline ends came to 14 bases. This CDR3 contains 14 residues. Per the germline V gene, CDR1 is GTSNPN and CDR2 is SVGIG (reference sequence). The CDR3 here is CAWKGPGRNTEAFF. The DNA for the CDR3 is TGTGCCTGGAAGGGGCCAGGGCGAAACACTGAAGCTTTCTTT.

This clone appeared a single time. The CDR3 coding sequence is TGTGCCAGCAGCCCTCGGAGTGGGTCGGGGGAGCAGTACTTC. Its protein product is CASSPRSGSGEQYF. The chain combines TRBV7-9 with TRBJ2-7; TRBD2 is a possible D gene (5 bases). V lost 5 bases to trimming and J lost 7 bases, with 18 bases between them. CDR1 and CDR2 from the germline V gene are SEHNR and FQNEAQ (reference sequence). The CDR3 is 14 residues long.

V is TRBV19 and J is TRBJ2-1; a weak D match, TRBD2 (7 bases). Trimming pared 9 bases from V and 2 bases from J, leaving 17 bases between. The CDR3 covers 15 residues. The V gene's germline CDR1 is LNHDA and CDR2 SQIVND (reference sequence). The CDR3 loop reads CASNPRGGAYNEQFF. The CDR3 bases are TGTGCCAGCAACCCCCGAGGGGGGGCCTACAATGAGCAGTTCTTC.